Included here is one TCR beta chain sequence, with context. The target antigen is unknown. This specimen belongs to a study of human CD8 memory T cell subsets. It was UMI-labeled 5' RACE by which the TCR beta libraries were made. TCRdb reprocessed the 5' RACE reads, with one entry per CDR3 protein and no DNA. Its clone listing holds 4,500 to 6,000 distinct CDR3 sequences. Broader study findings: Stem-like memory and precursor exhausted T cells were similarly highly diverse; effector memory cells were not.

The germline V gene has CDR1 MDHEN and CDR2 SYDVKM. This CDR3 contains 19 residues. Material: CD8+ effector memory T cells (TEM) sorted from PBMCs. The subset is: effector memory CD8 T cells, CCR7- CD45RO+ CD95+. The chain joins TRBV28 to TRBJ2-1; TCRdb's D call of TRBD2 is untestable without DNA. This receptor was taken from a human donor in good health. Here the CDR3 reads CASSSFWGDLAGGYNEQFF.